This T cell receptor (beta chain) appears in the sequencing data of a study of T-cell reconstitution after alpha-beta-depleted transplantation in children. A remark on this clonotype: No antigen is known for it.

Findings of the study overall: After transplant, high TCRbeta diversity at day 60 in some patients arose from surviving recipient T cells and thymic progenitors. Counts and diversity of T cells one year after transplant came mostly from newly produced T cells.

Unique molecular identifiers were incorporated during preparation of the TCRbeta library. MiXCR, run by TCRdb on the PCR reads, gives a single entry per CDR3 protein. The top ten clones hold roughly 4.8% of a sample with 780,000 or so distinct CDR3 sequences, around 15% of them seen once. Trimming stripped 8 bases from V and 8 bases from J, with 9 bases between. The CDR3 totals 10 residues. Germline V gene data show CDR1 as MNHEY and CDR2 as SVGEGT. Sample: PBMCs, mostly from graft donor cells, taken 360 days after TCRalphabeta/CD19-depleted stem cell transplant. The J gene is TRBJ1-1, the V gene TRBV6-2 or TRBV6-3; no reliable D call. This TCR was recovered from a male patient younger than 18 who had a stem cell transplant for acute lymphoblastic leukemia, so the T cells may come from the graft donor. In nucleotides, the CDR3 is TGTGCCAGCGGCCAGACAGAAGCTTTCTTT. Translation gives CASGQTEAFF.